This TCR beta chain appears in the sequencing data of a study of blood T cells in healthy people across ages. General study findings and limits: Researchers deemed the diversity estimates from one million T cells underestimates.

The study recruited healthy Caucasian donors from Russia who were aged about 6 to 90. In germline, CDR1 is SGHRS, CDR2 YFSETQ. This CDR3 is built from 16 residues. The J segment lost 1 base and the V segment lost 4 bases, leaving 10 bases of the junction unmatched. For the second PCR, which ran for 7 to 11 cycles, a sample-barcoded 5' primer and a J-beta primer mix were used. TCRdb redid the calling of the 5' RACE reads with MiXCR, one entry per CDR3 protein. The profile shows 1.5 million to 2 million distinct CDR3 sequences, under 30% of them singletons. Comment on this clonotype: The antigen is not known.

This sequence was found in a woman aged 30 to 39 in good health. The sequenced sample consisted of blood. V and J are TRBV5-1 and TRBJ2-5; 7 nucleotides line up with TRBD1. The CDR3 DNA reads as TGCGCCAGCAGCGTTACGCCCGGGACAGCCCAAGAGACCCAGTACTTC. Protein product: CASSVTPGTAQETQYF.